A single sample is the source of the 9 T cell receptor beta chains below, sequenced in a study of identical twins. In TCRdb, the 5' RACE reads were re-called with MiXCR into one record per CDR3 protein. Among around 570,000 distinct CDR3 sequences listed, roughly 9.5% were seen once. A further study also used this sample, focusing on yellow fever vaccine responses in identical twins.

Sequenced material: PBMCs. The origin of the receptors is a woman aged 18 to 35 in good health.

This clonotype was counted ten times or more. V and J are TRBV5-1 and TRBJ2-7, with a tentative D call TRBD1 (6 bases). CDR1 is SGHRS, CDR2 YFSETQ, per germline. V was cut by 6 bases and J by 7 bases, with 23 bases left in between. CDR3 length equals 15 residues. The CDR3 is CASTLLDRSTGEQYF. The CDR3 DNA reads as TGCGCCAGCACCCTCCTAGACAGGTCCACGGGTGAGCAGTACTTC.

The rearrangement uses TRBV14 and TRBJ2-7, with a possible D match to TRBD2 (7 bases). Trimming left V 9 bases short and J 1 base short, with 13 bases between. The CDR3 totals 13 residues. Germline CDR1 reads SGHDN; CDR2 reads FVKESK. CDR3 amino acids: CASARGQSYEQYF. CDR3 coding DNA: TGTGCCAGTGCGCGGGGGCAATCCTACGAGCAGTACTTC.

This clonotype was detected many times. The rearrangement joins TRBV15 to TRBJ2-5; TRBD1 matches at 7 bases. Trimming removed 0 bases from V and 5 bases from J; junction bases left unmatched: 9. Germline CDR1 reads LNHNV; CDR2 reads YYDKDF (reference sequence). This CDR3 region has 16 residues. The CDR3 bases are TGTGCCACCAGCAGAGATCCAGAACAGGGGCGCGAGACCCAGTACTTC. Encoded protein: CATSRDPEQGRETQYF.

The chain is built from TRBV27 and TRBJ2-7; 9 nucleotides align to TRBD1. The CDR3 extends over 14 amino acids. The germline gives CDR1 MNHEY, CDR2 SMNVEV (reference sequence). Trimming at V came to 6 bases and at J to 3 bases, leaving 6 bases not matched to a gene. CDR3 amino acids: CASRSGQGLYEQYF. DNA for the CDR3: TGTGCCAGCAGATCGGGACAGGGCCTCTACGAGCAGTACTTC.

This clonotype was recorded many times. Here the CDR3 DNA reads TGCGCCAGCAGCCAAGCGGGACAGGGTCACTCTGGGGCCAACGTCCTGACTTTC. Translated, it gives CASSQAGQGHSGANVLTF. The J gene is TRBJ2-6, the V gene TRBV4-3, with 9 nucleotides matching TRBD1. This CDR3 is 18 amino acids long. The V gene end was trimmed by 1 base and the J gene end by 0 bases; junction bases not matched to a gene: 4. Germline CDR1 LGHNA, CDR2 YSLEER.

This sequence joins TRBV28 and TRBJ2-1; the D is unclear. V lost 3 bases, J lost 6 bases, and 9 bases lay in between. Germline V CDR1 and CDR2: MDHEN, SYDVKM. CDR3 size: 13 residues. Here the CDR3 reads CASSFMVPNEQFF. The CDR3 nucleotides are TGTGCCAGCAGTTTCATGGTGCCCAATGAGCAGTTCTTC.

Here the CDR3 reads CASSRTSGGGYEQFF. CDR3 in DNA: TGTGCCAGCAGCCGGACTAGCGGGGGGGGGTATGAGCAGTTCTTC. The J gene is TRBJ2-1, the V gene TRBV7-2; 15 positions match TRBD2. The CDR3 consists of 15 residues. The J segment lost 8 bases and the V segment lost 5 bases, leaving 4 bases of the junction unmatched. Germline CDR1 is SGHTA and CDR2 is FQGNSA.

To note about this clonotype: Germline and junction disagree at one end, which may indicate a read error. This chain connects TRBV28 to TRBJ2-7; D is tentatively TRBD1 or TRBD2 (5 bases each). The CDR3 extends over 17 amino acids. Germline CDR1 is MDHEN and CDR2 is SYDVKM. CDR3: CASGLGYGAYKGYEQYF. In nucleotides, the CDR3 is TGTGCCAGCGGTTTGGGTTACGGGGCCTACAAGGGATACGAGCAGTACTTC. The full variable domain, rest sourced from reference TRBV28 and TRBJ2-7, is DVKVTQSSRYLVKRTGEKVFLECVQDMDHENMFWYRQDPGLGLRLIYFSYDVKMKEKGDIPEGYSVSREKKERFSLILESASTNQTSMYLCASGLGYGAYKGYEQYFGPGTRLTVT.

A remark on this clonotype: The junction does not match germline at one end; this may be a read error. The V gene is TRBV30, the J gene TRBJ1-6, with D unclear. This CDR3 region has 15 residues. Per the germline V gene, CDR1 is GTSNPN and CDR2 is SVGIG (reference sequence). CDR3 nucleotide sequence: TGTGCCTGGAGCCAGGCGACCTCCAATAATTCACCCCTCCACTTT. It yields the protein CAWSQATSNNSPLHF.